The following is a TCR beta chain sequence with its context. This clonotype came up a few times. No antigen is known for it. There are no base qualities to consult, and no much larger clone falls within one base. The data were obtained in a study of T-cell memory formation after mild COVID-19 (dated by TCRdb to about 2021). As for the study more broadly: TCR sequence clusters from the two donors were largely donor specific. T-cell clones expanding and contracting after mild COVID-19 in two donors were tracked by longitudinal TCRalpha and TCRbeta repertoire sequencing. The cohort was made up of two young adult volunteers, one female and one male, who were previously healthy.

PBMCs were isolated by Ficoll-Paque density gradient centrifugation. The research as a whole found: The second-wave clones that peaked on day 37 were not confirmed to be SARS-CoV-2 specific. Contracting CD4+ clones turned up mainly in the CM and EM memory subsets, whereas EMRA was where CD8+ clones were enriched. Some responding clones were detected in pre-infection memory, suggesting pre-existing cross-reactive memory T cells joined the SARS-CoV-2 response. Clones contracting from day 15 to 85 had balanced CD4/CD8 phenotypes, while a second wave expanding from day 15 to 37 was biased towards CD4+. Only two mild cases were covered in the study, and larger cohorts including severe cases with pre-infection samples were considered necessary.

Counted from cysteine to phenylalanine, this CDR3 has 16 amino acids. CDR3 DNA only is kept here, 48 bases in frame from base 1. Reading the germline V gene gives CDR1 SGDLS and CDR2 YYNGEE. Ends trimmed: V by 3 bases, J by 4 bases; bases unmatched to a gene: 10. TCRdb lists the instrument as Illumina NovaSeq 6000. cDNA libraries for TCRalpha and TCRbeta were prepared by 5'RACE using constant-segment primers, with sample barcodes and unique molecular identifiers added. Trizol reagent was used to extract RNA from every sample. Library amplification was performed in two PCR steps, and a second sample barcode and Illumina TruSeq adapters were introduced in the second step. Sequencing of the libraries was done on an Illumina NovaSeq, producing 2 x 150 bp paired-end reads. Turning to the authors' computational methods: Demultiplexing of reads and collapsing into UMI-guided consensus sequences were performed with migec v1.2.7. Using mixcr v2.1.11, UMI consensuses were aligned to TRA and TRB V and J templates and then assembled into clonotypes. Clonotypes were classified as expanded or contracted when called significant by both edgeR and NoisET, with noise models trained on biological replicates. For edgeR calls, the thresholds were a false discovery rate-adjusted p below 0.01 and a log2 fold-change of 1. As an exploratory analysis of dynamics, max-normalized trajectories of the 1000 most abundant clonotypes were examined by PCA with hierarchical clustering. Separately sequenced CD4+ and CD8+ repertoires were used to assign the CD4 or CD8 phenotype of responding clones. The public reads were reanalyzed by TCRdb: fastp trimming at Q25, MiXCR alignment, in-frame beta chains only. Merged by CDR3 protein, the rows form single entries marked with the most common genes and DNA. TCRdb, not the original authors, processed these V and J calls. In all, the sample holds roughly 200,000 distinct CDR3 sequences, and around 19% of those were seen once. The top ten clonotypes cover 2.4% of the sample.

This sequence uses TRBV9 and TRBJ2-7; 10 of the junction bases match TRBD1. This sequence was found in an adult woman who had mild COVID-19 (a few samples of this study predate the infection). The sample titles of this study are shuffled in the database, so cell type and time point are left out; the donor was told from shared clones. The material sequenced was PBMCs or a T cell subset sorted from them (not recorded which). The CDR3 protein is CASSAGQGVTIYEQYF. The sequenced DNA: TGTGCCAGCAGCGCCGGACAGGGGGTGACAATTTACGAGCAGTACTTC. Extended through the reference TRBV9 and TRBJ2-7 proteins, this CDR3 yields the full variable domain: DSGVTQTPKHLITATGQRVTLRCSPRSGDLSVYWYQQSLDQGLQFLIQYYNGEERAKGNILERFSAQQFPDLHSELNLSSLELGDSALYFCASSAGQGVTIYEQYFGPGTRLTVT.